Shown below are 25 T cell receptor beta chains from a single sample sequenced in a study of T cells after yellow fever vaccination. One entry per CDR3 protein results from TCRdb running MiXCR on the 5' RACE reads. The profile shows 150,000 to 200,000 distinct CDR3 sequences, 6% to 7.5% of them singletons. The sample consisted of CD4+ T cells sorted from PBMCs, taken 5 days after the first yellow fever vaccination. The receptors here all came from a man aged 18 to 29 who received the YFV17D yellow fever vaccine.

This clonotype was seen a few times. V is TRBV15 and J is TRBJ1-4; 7 bases are shared with TRBD1. Germline trimming cut 5 bases from V and 0 bases from J; bases unmatched to any gene: 6. Germline V gene sequence: CDR1 LNHNV, CDR2 YYDKDF (reference sequence). This CDR3 comprises 16 residues. In nucleotides, the CDR3 is TGTGCCACCAGCCACTCTGGGACAGCAACTAATGAAAAACTGTTTTTT. It codes for CATSHSGTATNEKLFF.

V and J are TRBV5-1 and TRBJ1-6; tentative D call: TRBD1 (6 bases). The germline gives CDR1 SGHRS, CDR2 YFSETQ. CDR3 length: 17 amino acids. Trimming took off 0 bases at V and 4 bases at J, with 14 bases between the two ends. The CDR3 bases are TGCGCCAGCAGCTTGGCCTCTGGACAGAAATATAATTCACCCCTCCACTTT. Amino acid sequence: CASSLASGQKYNSPLHF.

This clonotype was picked up many times. This sequence joins TRBV10-2 and TRBJ2-5; 11 bases line up with TRBD2. CDR1 and CDR2 from the germline V gene are WSHSY and SAAADI. V dropped 7 bases and J dropped 4; count of bases not matched to a gene: 5. This CDR3 region has 14 residues. CDR3 protein: CASTLAGGRETQYF. CDR3 in DNA: TGCGCCAGCACCCTAGCGGGGGGTCGAGAGACCCAGTACTTC.

As for this clonotype: Since a much larger clone is just one base distant, this may be a read error. The rearrangement links TRBV12-3 or TRBV12-4 to TRBJ2-2; 12 bases match TRBD1. The CDR3 runs 19 residues. The CDR3 DNA reads as TGTGCCCGCAGTTTAGCGCCCCCGGGACAGGGGGCCGACACCGGGGAGCTGTTTTTT. It yields the protein CARSLAPPGQGADTGELFF.

This clonotype was counted ten times or more. The chain employs TRBV6-2 or TRBV6-3 and TRBJ2-1, with 7 bases fitting TRBD1. CDR3 length: 14 amino acids. The germline gives CDR1 MNHEY, CDR2 SVGEGT. Losses at the gene ends were 7 bases for V and 1 base for J; bases not matched to a gene: 4. In DNA form, the CDR3 reads TGTGCCAGCAAGGCACAGGGGTCCTACAATGAGCAGTTCTTC. It encodes CASKAQGSYNEQFF.

The genes are TRBV6-5 and TRBJ2-4; TRBD2 is a possible D gene (5 bases). V was trimmed by 6 bases and J by 6 bases, leaving 15 bases between them. The CDR3 is 14 residues long. CDR1 and CDR2 (germline): MNHEY, SVGAGI. CDR3 DNA sequence: TGTGCCAGCAGCCCCCCGGGCGGAGGAAACATTCAGTACTTC. Translated, it gives CASSPPGGGNIQYF.

This clonotype was detected a few times. The genes are TRBV5-1 and TRBJ2-3; TRBD2 is a possible D gene (7 bases). Germline V CDR1 and CDR2: SGHRS, YFSETQ. Deletions cut 4 bases from V and 6 bases from J, with 27 bases between. The CDR3 length is 18 residues. CDR3 bases: TGCGCCAGCAGCCTCCGCCGTGGGGGGGCCCTGGTATCGGATACGCAGTATTTT. As protein: CASSLRRGGALVSDTQYF.

This clonotype was recorded many times. The rearrangement joins TRBV5-1 to TRBJ2-1, with TRBD1 matching 11 bases. The ends lost 0 bases at V and 8 bases at J; junction bases unmatched: 10. This CDR3 comprises 17 residues. Germline values: CDR1 SGHRS, CDR2 YFSETQ. The CDR3 region is CASSLAGRDRGGHEQFF. The CDR3 DNA follows: TGCGCCAGCAGCTTGGCCGGCAGGGACAGGGGGGGTCATGAGCAGTTCTTC. Complete variable domain (other parts from reference TRBV5-1 and TRBJ2-1): KAGVTQTPRYLIKTRGQQVTLSCSPISGHRSVSWYQQTPGQGLQFLFEYFSETQRNKGNFPGRFSGRQFSNSRSEMNVSTLELGDSALYLCASSLAGRDRGGHEQFFGPGTRLTVL.

This rearrangement joins TRBV4-2 to TRBJ1-1; TRBD1 matches at 12 bases. The CDR3 contains 17 residues. The V gene end was trimmed by 1 base and the J gene end by 1 base; junction bases not matched to a gene: 4. Germline CDR1 is LGHNA and CDR2 is YNFKEQ. CDR3 in amino acids: CASSQAGTGGANTEAFF. Here the CDR3 DNA reads TGTGCCAGCAGCCAAGCCGGGACAGGGGGCGCGAACACTGAAGCTTTCTTT.

This chain connects TRBV20-1 to TRBJ2-3, with D possibly matching TRBD1 (6 bases). The V and J ends lost 5 bases and 2 bases respectively, with 23 bases between them. The CDR3 consists of 17 residues. Looked up from germline, CDR1 is DFQATT and CDR2 is SNEGSKA (reference sequence). The CDR3 nucleotides are TGCAGTGCTGAGGGACATGGGTCCAACACTATCACAGATACGCAGTATTTT. Translation gives CSAEGHGSNTITDTQYF.

This clonotype was observed many times. The J gene is TRBJ1-4, the V gene TRBV9, with TRBD1 as a possible D gene (5 bases). The CDR3 contains 16 residues. The germline CDR1 and CDR2 sequences are SGDLS and YYNGEE. V lost 4 bases, J lost 8 bases, and 21 bases lay in between. The CDR3: CASSSGRTGPLEKLFF. As DNA, the CDR3 is TGTGCCAGCAGCTCGGGGAGGACGGGGCCTCTAGAAAAACTGTTTTTT.

As concerns this clonotype: This may be a read error: a much more frequent sequence differs by one nucleotide. This chain joins TRBV20-1 and TRBJ2-1; D possibly matches TRBD1 or TRBD2 (5 bases each). Per the germline V gene, CDR1 is DFQATT and CDR2 is SNEGSKA (reference sequence). CDR3 length: 15 amino acids. The CDR3 DNA sequence: TGCAGTGCTAGAGACCGGGGCAGCTCCTTCAATGAGCAGTTCTTC. Translating gives CSARDRGSSFNEQFF.

This clonotype was detected ten times or more. The J gene is TRBJ2-3, the V gene TRBV4-2, with TRBD2 matching over 9 bases. Germline V gives CDR1 LGHNA, CDR2 YNFKEQ. The CDR3 contains 17 residues. V shed 1 base, J shed 0 bases, and the junction held 5 bases outside the gene matches. The CDR3 protein is CASSQGVAGASTDTQYF. The CDR3 nucleotides read TGTGCCAGCAGCCAAGGGGTAGCGGGGGCCAGCACAGATACGCAGTATTTT.

This chain connects TRBV2 to TRBJ2-5, with 7 bases matching TRBD2. The length of the CDR3 is 14 residues. The J segment lost 1 base and the V segment lost 8 bases, leaving 7 bases of the junction unmatched. Germline CDR1 SNHLY, CDR2 FYNNEI. In nucleotides, the CDR3 is TGTGCCAGCTGGCTAGCGGAGACCCAAGAGACCCAGTACTTC. Amino acids: CASWLAETQETQYF. Full variable domain (rest looked up from reference TRBV2 and TRBJ2-5): EPEVTQTPSHQVTQMGQEVILRCVPISNHLYFYWYRQILGQKVEFLVSFYNNEISEKSEIFDDQFSVERPDGSNFTLKIRSTKLEDSAMYFCASWLAETQETQYFGPGTRLLVL.

This clonotype was observed a few times. V and J are TRBV12-3 or TRBV12-4 and TRBJ2-3, with 7 nucleotides matching TRBD2. Trimming at V came to 7 bases and at J to 2 bases, leaving 6 bases not matched to a gene. This CDR3 has 14 amino acids. Written as DNA, the CDR3 is TGTGCCAGCAAAGGGCGGGGGTTCACAGATACGCAGTATTTT. Translation: CASKGRGFTDTQYF.

This clonotype was recorded a few times. The chain recombines TRBV6-1 with TRBJ1-2, with D perhaps matching TRBD1 (6 bases). Germline V lookup: CDR1 MNHNS, CDR2 SASEGT. This CDR3 spans 20 amino acids. Trimming took 2 bases from V and 1 from J, leaving 26 bases between them. The chain's CDR3 is CASSEPIQSGDIRLNYGYTF. The CDR3 region has the DNA TGTGCCAGCAGTGAACCCATCCAATCAGGGGACATTCGACTTAACTATGGCTACACCTTC.

This clonotype has at least ten counts. The rearrangement uses TRBV12-3 or TRBV12-4 and TRBJ2-7; D perhaps matches TRBD1 (5 bases). The V gene lost 8 bases and the J gene lost 5 bases, with 13 bases spanning the gap. The CDR3 has 12 amino acids. CDR3 sequence (DNA): TGTGCCAGCTCCCGTCCAGGGCACGAGCAGTACTTC. Translating gives CASSRPGHEQYF.

At least ten counts were recorded for this clonotype. The chain is built from TRBV6-2 or TRBV6-3 and TRBJ2-3; the D call may be TRBD1 or TRBD2 (5 bases each). The CDR3 has 11 residues. V was cut by 4 bases and J by 9 bases, with 8 bases left in between. Germline loops: CDR1 MNHEY, CDR2 SVGEGT. As DNA, the CDR3 is TGTGCCAGCAGTTTCGGGGCGACGCAGTATTTT. Translating gives CASSFGATQYF.

This clonotype was counted only a few times. This chain connects TRBV12-3 or TRBV12-4 to TRBJ1-1; D unresolved. The V gene lost 5 bases and the J gene lost 10 bases, with 11 bases spanning the gap. This CDR3 contains 11 residues. The CDR3 DNA reads TGTGCCAGCAGTCTTCGGACGGGAGCTTTCTTT. It codes for CASSLRTGAFF.

The chain employs TRBV25-1 and TRBJ1-6; D possibly corresponds to TRBD1 (6 bases). Germline-derived CDR1 and CDR2 are MGHDK and SYGVNS. V was clipped by 8 bases and J by 3 bases, with 11 bases between them. The CDR3 length is 14 residues. The DNA for the CDR3 is TGTGCCAGCTCAACAGGGATCTATAATTCACCCCTCCACTTT. Protein: CASSTGIYNSPLHF.

This clonotype was observed a handful of times. The gene calls are TRBV7-2 and TRBJ1-6, with unresolved D. The CDR3 runs to 18 residues. V lost 1 base, J lost 0 bases, and 13 bases lay in between. Germline CDR1 is SGHTA and CDR2 is FQGNSA. The CDR3: CASSLGQTRGSYNSPLHF. Here the CDR3 DNA reads TGTGCCAGCAGCTTAGGGCAGACCCGAGGCTCCTATAATTCACCCCTCCACTTT.

This clonotype was counted only a few times. The chain employs TRBV3-1 and TRBJ2-3; no clear D. CDR3 length: 13 amino acids. Germline V lookup: CDR1 LGHDT, CDR2 YNNKEL (reference sequence). V shed 0 bases and J shed 11 bases, with 12 bases lying between them. The chain's CDR3 is CASSQDRLNMQYF. Here the CDR3 DNA reads TGTGCCAGCAGCCAAGATCGGCTAAACATGCAGTATTTT.

V is TRBV5-1 and J is TRBJ2-5, with no clear D. The germline CDR1 and CDR2 sequences are SGHRS and YFSETQ. Trimming left V 0 bases short and J 5 bases short, with 14 bases between. CDR3 length equals 15 residues. In DNA form, the CDR3 reads TGCGCCAGCAGCTTGGGGGCAGCCATGCGGGAGACCCAGTACTTC. Its protein product is CASSLGAAMRETQYF.

At least ten counts were recorded for this clonotype. V and J are TRBV20-1 and TRBJ1-2; 7 bases are a match to TRBD1. The germline CDR1 and CDR2 sequences are DFQATT and SNEGSKA (reference sequence). There are 10 residues in the CDR3. The V and J ends lost 5 bases and 14 bases, in that order; junction bases with no gene match: 8. In DNA, the CDR3 is TGCAGTGCTGAAAGGGGGCGAGTAACCTTC. This codes for CSAERGRVTF.

In its sample, this clonotype was seen many times. The rearrangement joins TRBV7-9 to TRBJ2-5; maybe TRBD1 (7 bases). Per the germline V gene, CDR1 is SEHNR and CDR2 is FQNEAQ (reference sequence). Trimming removed 5 bases at V and 4 bases at J, with 23 bases between. This CDR3 has 17 residues. As DNA, the CDR3 is TGTGCCAGCAGCCCACGGAACCCCTACAGGGGAGGAGAGACCCAGTACTTC. As protein: CASSPRNPYRGGETQYF.